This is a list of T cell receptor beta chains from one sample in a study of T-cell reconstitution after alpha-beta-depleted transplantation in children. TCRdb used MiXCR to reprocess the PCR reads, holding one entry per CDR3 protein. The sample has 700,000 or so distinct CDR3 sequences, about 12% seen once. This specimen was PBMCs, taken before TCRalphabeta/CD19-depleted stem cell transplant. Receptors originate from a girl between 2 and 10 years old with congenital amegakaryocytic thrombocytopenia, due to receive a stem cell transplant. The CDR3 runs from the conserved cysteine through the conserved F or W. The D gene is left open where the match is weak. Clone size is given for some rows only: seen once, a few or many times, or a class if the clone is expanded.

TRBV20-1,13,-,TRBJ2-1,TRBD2,TGCAGTGCGTTAGCGGGAGGGGACATTGAGCAGTTCTTC,CSALAGGDIEQFF
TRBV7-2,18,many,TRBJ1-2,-,TGTGCCAGCAGCTTAGCCCCCCTGCGTGGGGGGTTGAGCTATGGCTACACCTTC,CASSLAPLRGGLSYGYTF
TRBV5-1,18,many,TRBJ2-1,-,TGCGCCAGCAGCTTTGACAGGGACGCAGCGGGAAACTACAATGAGCAGTTCTTC,CASSFDRDAAGNYNEQFF
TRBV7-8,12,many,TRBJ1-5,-,TGTGCCAGCAGCTTAGAGAATCAGCCCCAGCATTTT,CASSLENQPQHF
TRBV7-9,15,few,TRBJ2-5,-,TGTGCCAGCAGCTTCCCCCCGGTCGGGTCAGAGACCCAGTACTTC,CASSFPPVGSETQYF
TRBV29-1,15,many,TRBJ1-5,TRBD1,TGCAGCGTTGCGACGACAGGGGCGATCAATCAGCCCCAGCATTTT,CSVATTGAINQPQHF
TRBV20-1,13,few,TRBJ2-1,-,TGCAGTGGGACAGCTAGACCTTACAATGAGCAGTTCTTC,CSGTARPYNEQFF
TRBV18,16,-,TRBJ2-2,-,TGTGCCAGCTCACCATCCTTCGGTCTGGGCACCGGGGAGCTGTTTTTT,CASSPSFGLGTGELFF
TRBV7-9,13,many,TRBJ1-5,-,TGTGCCAGCAGCTTGGGTTTCAATCAGCCCCAGCATTTT,CASSLGFNQPQHF
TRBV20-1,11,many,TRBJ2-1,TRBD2,TGCAGCCAAAAGGAAGGGACTAGGGTGTTCTTC,CSQKEGTRVFF
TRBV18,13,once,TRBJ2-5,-,TGTGCCAGCTCACCGCTAATATCGGAGACCCAGTACTTC,CASSPLISETQYF
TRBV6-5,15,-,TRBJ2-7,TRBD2,TGTGCCAGCGGTACTCTAGCGGGAGGGCCGCCCGAGCAGTACTTC,CASGTLAGGPPEQYF
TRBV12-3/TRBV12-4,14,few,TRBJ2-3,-,TGTGCCAGCAGCCCTCGGACTGAGGGTTGGGTTCGGTATTTT,CASSPRTEGWVRYF
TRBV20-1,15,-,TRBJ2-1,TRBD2,TGCAGTGCCCGTGGCCCGGGAGGGCAGTACAATGAGCAGTTCTTC,CSARGPGGQYNEQFF
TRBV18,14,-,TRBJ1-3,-,TGTGCCAGCTCACCGCCGGGCTCTGGAAACACCATATATTTT,CASSPPGSGNTIYF
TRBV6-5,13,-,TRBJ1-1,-,TGTGCCAGCAGTTACGGGGTCCACACTGAAGCTTTCTTT,CASSYGVHTEAFF
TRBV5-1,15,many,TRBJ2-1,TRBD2,TGCGCCAGTTCGCGCCGGACTAGCGGGATCGTTGAGCAGTTCTTC,CASSRRTSGIVEQFF
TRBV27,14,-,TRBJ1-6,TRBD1,TGTGCCAGCAGCTGGGACAGGGGAGATTCACCCCTCCACTTT,CASSWDRGDSPLHF
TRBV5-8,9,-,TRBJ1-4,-,TGTGCCAGCGGAGAAAAACTGTTTTTT,CASGEKLFF
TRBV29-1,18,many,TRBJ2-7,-,TGCAGCGTTGAAATACTCAGTACGGGGGACGGGTTAACCTACGAGCAGTACTTC,CSVEILSTGDGLTYEQYF
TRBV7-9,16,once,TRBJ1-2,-,TGTGCCAGCAGCTTAGCGGGACGTGCGTGGAACTATGGCTACACCTTC,CASSLAGRAWNYGYTF
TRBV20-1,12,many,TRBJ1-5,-,TGCAGTGTCGGGAGGATCGGTCAGCCCCAGCATTTT,CSVGRIGQPQHF
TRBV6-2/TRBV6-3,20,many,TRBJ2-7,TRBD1,TGTGCCAGCAGTTACTCGATCCGGGACAGCGAAAGGAAAATTCCCTACGAGCAGTACTTC,CASSYSIRDSERKIPYEQYF
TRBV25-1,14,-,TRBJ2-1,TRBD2,TGTGCCAGCAGTGCCGCTAGCGGGAGAACTGAGCAGTTCTTC,CASSAASGRTEQFF
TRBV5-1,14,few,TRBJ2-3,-,TGCGCCAGCAGCTTAAACACCGCCACAGATACGCAGTATTTT,CASSLNTATDTQYF
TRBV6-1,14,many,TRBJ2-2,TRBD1,TGTGCCAGCAACGGACAGGGATGGACCGGGGAGCTGTTTTTT,CASNGQGWTGELFF
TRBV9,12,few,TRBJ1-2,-,TGTGCCAGCAGCGTAGCTGGAAAGGGCTACACCTTC,CASSVAGKGYTF
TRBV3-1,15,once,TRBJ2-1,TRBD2,TGTGCCAGCAGCTCACTAGCGGGAAGAGACAATGAGCAGTTCTTC,CASSSLAGRDNEQFF
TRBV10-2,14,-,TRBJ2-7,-,TGCGCCAGCAGACTACTAGCAAGCAGATACGAGCAGTACTTC,CASRLLASRYEQYF
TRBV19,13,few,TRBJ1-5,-,TGTGCCAGTAGTATTTATCCGGATCAGCCCCAGCATTTT,CASSIYPDQPQHF
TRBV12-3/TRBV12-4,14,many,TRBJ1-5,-,TGTGCCAGCAGTTTCCGGGCCCTAAATCAGCCCCAGCATTTT,CASSFRALNQPQHF
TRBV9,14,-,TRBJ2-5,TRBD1,TGTGCCAGCAGCGATCAGGGGGCGGTGGAGACCCAGTACTTC,CASSDQGAVETQYF
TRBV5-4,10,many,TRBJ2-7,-,TGTGCCAGTGTACGATACGAGCAGTACTTC,CASVRYEQYF
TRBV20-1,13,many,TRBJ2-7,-,TGCAGTGCAGACACCTCAACCCGCTACGAGCAGTACTTC,CSADTSTRYEQYF
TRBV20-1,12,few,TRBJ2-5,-,TGCAGTGCTCGGAACGACCAAGAGACCCAGTACTTC,CSARNDQETQYF
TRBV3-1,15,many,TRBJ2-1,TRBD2,TGTGCCAGCAGCCAAGGGGGACTAGGAGGAACCGAGCAGTTCTTC,CASSQGGLGGTEQFF
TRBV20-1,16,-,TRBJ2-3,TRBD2,TGCAGTGCAACCCGGGGTAGCGGGAGGGCCGAGGATACGCAGTATTTT,CSATRGSGRAEDTQYF
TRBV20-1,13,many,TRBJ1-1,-,TGCAGTGCTAGAAACTCAGGGAACACTGAAGCTTTCTTT,CSARNSGNTEAFF